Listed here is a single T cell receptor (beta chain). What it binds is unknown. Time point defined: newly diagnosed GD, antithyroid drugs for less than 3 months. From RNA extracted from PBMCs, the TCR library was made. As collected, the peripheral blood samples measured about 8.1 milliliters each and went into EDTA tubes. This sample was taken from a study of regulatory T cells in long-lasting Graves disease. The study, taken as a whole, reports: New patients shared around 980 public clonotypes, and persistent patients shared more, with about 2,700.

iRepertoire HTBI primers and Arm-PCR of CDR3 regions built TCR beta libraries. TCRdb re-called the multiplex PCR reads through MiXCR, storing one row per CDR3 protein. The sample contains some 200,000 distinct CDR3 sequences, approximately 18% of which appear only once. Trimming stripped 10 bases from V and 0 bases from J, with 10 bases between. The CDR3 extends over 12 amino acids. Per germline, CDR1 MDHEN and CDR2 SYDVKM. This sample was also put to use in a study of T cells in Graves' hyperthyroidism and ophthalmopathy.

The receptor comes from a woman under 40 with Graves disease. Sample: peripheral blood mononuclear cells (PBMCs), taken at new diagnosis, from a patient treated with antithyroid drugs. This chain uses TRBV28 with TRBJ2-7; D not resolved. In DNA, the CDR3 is TGTGCCATCTCCCCCGGCTCCTACGAGCAGTACTTC. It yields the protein CAISPGSYEQYF.